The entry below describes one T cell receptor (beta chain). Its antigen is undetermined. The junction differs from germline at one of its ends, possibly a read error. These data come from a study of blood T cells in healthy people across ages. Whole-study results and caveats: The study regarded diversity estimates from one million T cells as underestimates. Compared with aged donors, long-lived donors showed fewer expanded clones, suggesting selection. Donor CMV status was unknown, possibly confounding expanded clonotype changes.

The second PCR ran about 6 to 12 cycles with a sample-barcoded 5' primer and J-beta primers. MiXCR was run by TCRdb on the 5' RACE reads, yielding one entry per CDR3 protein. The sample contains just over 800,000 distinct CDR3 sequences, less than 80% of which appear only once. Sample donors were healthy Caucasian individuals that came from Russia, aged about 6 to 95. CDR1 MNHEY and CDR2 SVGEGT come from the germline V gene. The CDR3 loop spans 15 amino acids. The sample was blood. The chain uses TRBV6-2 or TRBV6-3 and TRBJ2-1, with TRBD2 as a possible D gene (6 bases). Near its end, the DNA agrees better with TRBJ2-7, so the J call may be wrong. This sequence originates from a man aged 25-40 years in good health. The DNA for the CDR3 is TGTGCCAGCAGCCACCCCGGGACTCCCTCCCACGAGCAGTACTTC. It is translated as CASSHPGTPSHEQYF.